The clone carrying this TCR beta chain was seen a handful of times. Original methodology: Amplifying reference gene primers gave estimates of nucleated cell counts. The method was immunoSEQ multiplex PCR; TCRdb's version includes in-frame clones alone and lacks a portion of them. The DNA gave D and trimming, while V, J and clone size come from that table. Of 110,000 to 150,000 clones listed, around 80% are singletons. The data belong to a study of blood T cell repertoires in COVID-19. Input material: peripheral blood. The clonotype comes from a man aged 60-69 years with acute or convalescent COVID-19.

The CDR3 DNA sequence: TGTGCCAGCACCGAACTAACCATGGACAGGGCCTACGAGCAGTACTTC. Amino acid sequence: CASTELTMDRAYEQYF. V gene TRBV7-9 combines with J gene TRBJ2-7; 8 bases fit TRBD1. The V and J ends lost 7 bases and 2 bases, in that order; junction bases with no gene match: 13. Per the germline V gene, CDR1 is SEHNR and CDR2 is FQNEAQ (reference sequence). This CDR3 spans 16 amino acids. Together with reference TRBV7-9 and TRBJ2-7, the CDR3 gives the full variable domain: DTGVSQNPRHKITKRGQNVTFRCDPISEHNRLYWYRQTLGQGPEFLTYFQNEAQLEKSRLLSDRFSAERPKGSFSTLEIQRTEQGDSAMYLCASTELTMDRAYEQYFGPGTRLTVT.